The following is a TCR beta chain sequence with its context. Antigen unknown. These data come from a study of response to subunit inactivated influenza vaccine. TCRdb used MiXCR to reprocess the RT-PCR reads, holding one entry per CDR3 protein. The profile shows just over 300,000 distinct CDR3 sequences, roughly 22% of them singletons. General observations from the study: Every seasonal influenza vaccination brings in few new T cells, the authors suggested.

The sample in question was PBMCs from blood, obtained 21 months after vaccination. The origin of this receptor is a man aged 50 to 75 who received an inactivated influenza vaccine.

The CDR3 loop reads CAISERDKGTEAFF. The DNA for the CDR3 is TGTGCCATCAGTGAGAGGGACAAGGGCACTGAAGCTTTCTTT. This sequence joins TRBV10-3 and TRBJ1-1; D possibly corresponds to TRBD1 (6 bases). This CDR3 spans 14 amino acids. V lost 2 bases, J lost 4 bases, and 11 bases lay in between. From germline, CDR1 is ENHRY and CDR2 SYGVKD.